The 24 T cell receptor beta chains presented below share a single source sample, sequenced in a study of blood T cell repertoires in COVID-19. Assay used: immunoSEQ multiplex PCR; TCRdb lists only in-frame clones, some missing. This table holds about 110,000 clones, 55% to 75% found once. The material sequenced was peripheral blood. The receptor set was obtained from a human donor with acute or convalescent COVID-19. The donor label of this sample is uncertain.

CDR3 nucleotide sequence: TGTGCTACACTCAGGTCGGGGGGCACAGATACGCAGTATTTT. It is translated as CATLRSGGTDTQYF. The chain is built from TRBV12-5 and TRBJ2-3, with D tentatively TRBD2 (6 bases). Germline-derived CDR1 and CDR2 are LGHNT and FRNRAP. V was shortened by 10 bases and J by 1 base, with 15 bases between the two germline ends. The CDR3 extends over 14 amino acids.

The chain's CDR3 is CASSYSGTGGYEQYF. In DNA form, the CDR3 reads TGTGCCAGCAGTTACTCCGGGACAGGGGGTTACGAGCAGTACTTC. The V call is TRBV6-2 or TRBV6-3, the J call TRBJ2-7; 11 bases align to TRBD1. The CDR3 spans 15 residues. Germline values: CDR1 MNHEY, CDR2 SVGEGT. Unmatched junction bases numbered 2, after V lost 0 bases and J lost 4 bases.

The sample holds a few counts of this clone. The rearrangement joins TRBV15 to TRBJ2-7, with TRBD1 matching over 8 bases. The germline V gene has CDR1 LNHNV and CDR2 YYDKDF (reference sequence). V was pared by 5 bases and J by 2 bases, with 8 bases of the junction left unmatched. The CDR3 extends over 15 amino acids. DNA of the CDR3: TGTGCCACCAGCTCACCGAACAGGGGGACCTACGAGCAGTACTTC. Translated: CATSSPNRGTYEQYF.

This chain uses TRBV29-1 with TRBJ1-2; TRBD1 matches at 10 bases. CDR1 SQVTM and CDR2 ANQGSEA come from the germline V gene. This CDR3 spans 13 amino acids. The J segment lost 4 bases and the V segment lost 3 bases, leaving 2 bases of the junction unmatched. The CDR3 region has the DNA TGCAGCGTTGACCGGACAGGGGGCTATGGCTACACCTTC. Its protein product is CSVDRTGGYGYTF. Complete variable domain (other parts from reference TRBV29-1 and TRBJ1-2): SAVISQKPSRDICQRGTSLTIQCQVDSQVTMMFWYRQQPGQSLTLIATANQGSEATYESGFVIDKFPISRPNLTFSTLTVSNMSPEDSSIYLCSVDRTGGYGYTFGSGTRLTVV.

This CDR3 is CASSRAGAGANVLTF. The CDR3 DNA reads TGTGCCAGTAGTAGGGCGGGGGCCGGGGCCAACGTCCTGACTTTC. The chain employs TRBV19 and TRBJ2-6; D may be TRBD2 (7 bases). The CDR3 runs to 15 residues. V was cut by 4 bases and J by 4 bases, with 11 bases left in between. Germline V gene data show CDR1 as LNHDA and CDR2 as SQIVND (reference sequence). The whole variable domain, filled in from reference TRBV19 and TRBJ2-6, reads DGGITQSPKYLFRKEGQNVTLSCEQNLNHDAMYWYRQDPGQGLRLIYYSQIVNDFQKGDIAEGYSVSREKKESFPLTVTSAQKNPTAFYLCASSRAGAGANVLTFGAGSRLTVL.

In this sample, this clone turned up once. CDR3 sequence: CASAIDRLAGAPTDTQYF. As DNA, the CDR3 is TGTGCTAGTGCCATCGACCGGTTGGCGGGGGCCCCCACAGATACGCAGTATTTT. V and J are TRBV12-5 and TRBJ2-3; perhaps TRBD2 as D (7 bases). Germline loops: CDR1 LGHNT, CDR2 FRNRAP. V lost 7 bases and J 2 bases, leaving 25 bases between the germline ends. This CDR3 region has 18 residues.

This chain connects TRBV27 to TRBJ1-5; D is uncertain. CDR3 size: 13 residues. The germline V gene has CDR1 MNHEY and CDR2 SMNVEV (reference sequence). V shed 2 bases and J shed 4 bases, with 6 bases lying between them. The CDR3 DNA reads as TGTGCCAGCAGTTTACCTAGAAATCAGCCCCAGCATTTT. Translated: CASSLPRNQPQHF.

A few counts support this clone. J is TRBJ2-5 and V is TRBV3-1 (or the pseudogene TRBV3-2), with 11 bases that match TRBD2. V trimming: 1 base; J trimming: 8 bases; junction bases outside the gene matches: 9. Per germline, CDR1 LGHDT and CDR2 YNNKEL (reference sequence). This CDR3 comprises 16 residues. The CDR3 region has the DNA TGTGCCAGCAGCCAAGGTTTAGCGGGGGGGCAGCGAACCCAGTACTTC. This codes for CASSQGLAGGQRTQYF.

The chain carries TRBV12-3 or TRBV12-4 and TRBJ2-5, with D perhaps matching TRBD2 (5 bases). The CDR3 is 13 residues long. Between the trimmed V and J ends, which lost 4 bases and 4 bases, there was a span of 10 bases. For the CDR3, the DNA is TGTGCCAGCAGTTCCTCCGGACTAGAGACCCAGTACTTC. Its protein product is CASSSSGLETQYF.

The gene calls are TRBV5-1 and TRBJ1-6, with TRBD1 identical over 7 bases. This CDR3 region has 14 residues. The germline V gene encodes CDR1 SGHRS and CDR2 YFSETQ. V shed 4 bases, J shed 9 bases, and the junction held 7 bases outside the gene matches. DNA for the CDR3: TGCGCCAGCAGCCTAAAAGGGGGCGGTTCACCCCTCCACTTT. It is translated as CASSLKGGGSPLHF.

The CDR3 region has the DNA TGTGCCAGCAGCCAAGGTCAGGGATCTAATGAAAAACTGTTTTTT. This gives the protein CASSQGQGSNEKLFF. V gene TRBV4-2 combines with J gene TRBJ1-4; D might be TRBD1 (5 bases). V was cut by 1 base and J by 3 bases, with 9 bases left in between. The CDR3 covers 15 residues. CDR1 and CDR2 (germline): LGHNA, YNFKEQ.

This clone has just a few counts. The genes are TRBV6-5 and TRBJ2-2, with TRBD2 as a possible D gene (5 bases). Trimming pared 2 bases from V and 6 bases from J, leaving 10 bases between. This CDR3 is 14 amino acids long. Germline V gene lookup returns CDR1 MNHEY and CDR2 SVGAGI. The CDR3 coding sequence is TGTGCCAGCAGTTACACTAGGGTGGCCGGGGAGCTGTTTTTT. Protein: CASSYTRVAGELFF.

The CDR3 region has the DNA TGTGCCAGCAGTGTCCTACTCCCCGGGACAGGGGCTGAAAAACTGTTTTTT. Its protein product is CASSVLLPGTGAEKLFF. This sequence joins TRBV25-1 and TRBJ1-4; 10 bases agree with TRBD1. J was trimmed by 7 bases and V by 4 bases; bases with no gene match: 12. Germline values: CDR1 MGHDK, CDR2 SYGVNS. CDR3 length equals 17 residues.

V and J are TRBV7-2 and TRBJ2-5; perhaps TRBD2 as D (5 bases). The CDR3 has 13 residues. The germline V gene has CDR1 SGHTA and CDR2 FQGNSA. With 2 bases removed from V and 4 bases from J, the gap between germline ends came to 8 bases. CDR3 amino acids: CASSLTSLETQYF. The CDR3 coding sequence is TGTGCCAGCAGCTTAACTAGTTTAGAGACCCAGTACTTC.

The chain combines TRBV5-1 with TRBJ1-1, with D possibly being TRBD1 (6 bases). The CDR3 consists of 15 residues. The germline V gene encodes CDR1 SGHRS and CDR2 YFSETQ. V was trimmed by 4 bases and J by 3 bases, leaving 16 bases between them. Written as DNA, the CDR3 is TGCGCCAGCAGCCCTGGACAGTATTCGGACACTGAAGCTTTCTTT. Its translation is CASSPGQYSDTEAFF.

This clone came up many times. This CDR3 reads CASSVTGTTGARVQYF. The CDR3 region has the DNA TGTGCCAGCAGCGTCACCGGAACGACAGGGGCCAGGGTGCAGTACTTC. The chain recombines TRBV5-5 with TRBJ2-7; 8 nucleotides match TRBD1. Germline V gene data show CDR1 as SGHKS and CDR2 as YYEKEE (reference sequence). The CDR3 is 16 amino acids. V lost 4 bases to trimming and J lost 9 bases; unmatched junction nucleotides: 18. Together with reference TRBV5-5 and TRBJ2-7, the CDR3 gives the full variable domain: DAGVTQSPTHLIKTRGQQVTLRCSPISGHKSVSWYQQVLGQGPQFIFQYYEKEERGRGNFPDRFSARQFPNYSSELNVNALLLGDSALYLCASSVTGTTGARVQYFGPGTRLTVT.

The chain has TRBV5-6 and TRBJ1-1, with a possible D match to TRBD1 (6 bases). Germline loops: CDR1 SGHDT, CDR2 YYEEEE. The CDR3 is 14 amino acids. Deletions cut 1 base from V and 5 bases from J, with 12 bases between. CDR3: CASSLLGADTEAFF. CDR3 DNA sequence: TGTGCCAGCAGCTTGTTGGGGGCAGATACTGAAGCTTTCTTT.

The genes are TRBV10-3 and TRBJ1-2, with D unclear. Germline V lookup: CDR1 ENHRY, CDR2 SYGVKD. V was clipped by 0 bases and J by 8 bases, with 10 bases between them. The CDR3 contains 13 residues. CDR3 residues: CAISESIWEGYTF. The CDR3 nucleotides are TGTGCCATCAGTGAGTCGATCTGGGAGGGCTACACCTTC.

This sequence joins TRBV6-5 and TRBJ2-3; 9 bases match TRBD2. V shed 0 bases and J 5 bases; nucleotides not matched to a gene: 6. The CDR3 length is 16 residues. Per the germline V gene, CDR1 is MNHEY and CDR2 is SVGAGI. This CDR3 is CASSYSLGSGGDTQYF. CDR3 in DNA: TGTGCCAGCAGTTACTCTTTGGGTAGCGGGGGAGATACGCAGTATTTT.

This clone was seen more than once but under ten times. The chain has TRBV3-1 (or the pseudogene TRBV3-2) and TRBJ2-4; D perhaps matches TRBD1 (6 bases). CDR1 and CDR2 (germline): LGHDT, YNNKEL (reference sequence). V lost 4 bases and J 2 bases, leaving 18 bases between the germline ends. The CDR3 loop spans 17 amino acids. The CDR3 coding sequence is TGTGCCAGCAGCCTGAGTCCAGTAGGGGGTACCAAAAACATTCAGTACTTC. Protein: CASSLSPVGGTKNIQYF.

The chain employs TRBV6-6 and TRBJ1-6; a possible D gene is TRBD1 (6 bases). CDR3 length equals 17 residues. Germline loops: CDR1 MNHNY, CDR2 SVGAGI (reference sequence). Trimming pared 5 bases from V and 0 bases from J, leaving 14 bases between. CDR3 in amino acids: CASSPGHASSYNSPLHF. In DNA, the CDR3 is TGTGCCAGCAGTCCGGGACACGCGAGCTCCTATAATTCACCCCTCCACTTT.

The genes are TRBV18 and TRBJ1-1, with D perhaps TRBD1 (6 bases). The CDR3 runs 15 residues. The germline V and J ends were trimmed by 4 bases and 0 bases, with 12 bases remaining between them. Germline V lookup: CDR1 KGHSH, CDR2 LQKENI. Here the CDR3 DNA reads TGTGCCAGCTCACGGGTCTGGACAGTGAACACTGAAGCTTTCTTT. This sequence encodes CASSRVWTVNTEAFF.

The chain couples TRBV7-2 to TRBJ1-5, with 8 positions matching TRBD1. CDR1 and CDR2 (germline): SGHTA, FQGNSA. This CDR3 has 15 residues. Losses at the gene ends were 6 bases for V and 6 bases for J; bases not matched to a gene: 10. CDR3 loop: CASSKTGDSLQPQHF. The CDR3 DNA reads TGTGCCAGCAGTAAGACAGGGGATTCACTTCAGCCCCAGCATTTT.

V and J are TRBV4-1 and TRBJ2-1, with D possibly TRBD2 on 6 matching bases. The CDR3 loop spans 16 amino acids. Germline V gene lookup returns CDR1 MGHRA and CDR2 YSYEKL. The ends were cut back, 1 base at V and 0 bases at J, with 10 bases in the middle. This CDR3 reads CASSQAGTASYNEQFF. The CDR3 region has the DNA TGCGCCAGCAGCCAAGCCGGGACTGCCTCCTACAATGAGCAGTTCTTC.